These 27 T cell receptor beta chains came from one sample sequenced in a study of blood T cells in healthy people across ages. For the second PCR, which ran for roughly 7 to 11 cycles, a sample-barcoded 5' primer and a J-beta primer mix were used. TCRdb ran MiXCR on the 5' RACE reads and lists one entry per CDR3 protein. The sample shows 1.5 million to 2 million distinct CDR3 sequences, 30% to 40% of them seen only once. Sequenced sample: blood. Receptors were obtained from a human donor in good health.

The chain combines TRBV9 with TRBJ2-4; 8 bases match TRBD1. The trim removed 5 bases at V and 7 bases at J, leaving 2 bases unmatched. The germline CDR1 and CDR2 sequences are SGDLS and YYNGEE. This CDR3 has 12 amino acids. In DNA form, the CDR3 reads TGTGCCAGCAGAGGGGACAGGAACATTCAGTACTTC. It codes for CASRGDRNIQYF. Using reference TRBV9 and TRBJ2-4 for the parts outside the CDR3, the full variable domain is DSGVTQTPKHLITATGQRVTLRCSPRSGDLSVYWYQQSLDQGLQFLIQYYNGEERAKGNILERFSAQQFPDLHSELNLSSLELGDSALYFCASRGDRNIQYFGAGTRLSVL.

J is TRBJ2-1 and V is TRBV28; no definite D call. The CDR3 has 15 residues. The ends were cut back, 3 bases at V and 5 bases at J, with 14 bases in the middle. Germline CDR1 and CDR2: MDHEN and SYDVKM. The CDR3 sequence is CASSFGQERNNEQFF. The DNA for the CDR3 is TGTGCCAGCAGTTTCGGTCAGGAGAGGAACAATGAGCAGTTCTTC. The full variable domain, with the rest looked up from reference TRBV28 and TRBJ2-1, is DVKVTQSSRYLVKRTGEKVFLECVQDMDHENMFWYRQDPGLGLRLIYFSYDVKMKEKGDIPEGYSVSREKKERFSLILESASTNQTSMYLCASSFGQERNNEQFFGPGTRLTVL.

This chain connects TRBV7-2 to TRBJ2-4, with 11 bases matching TRBD2. This CDR3 is built from 17 residues. The V gene's germline CDR1 is SGHTA and CDR2 FQGNSA. Trimming removed 1 base from V and 2 bases from J; junction bases left unmatched: 4. The CDR3 reads CASSLEASGGSKNIQYF. In nucleotides, the CDR3 is TGTGCCAGCAGCTTAGAGGCTAGCGGGGGGTCCAAAAACATTCAGTACTTC.

V gene TRBV13 combines with J gene TRBJ1-1; 9 bases match TRBD1. Trimming cost V 5 bases and J 4 bases; bases outside gene matches: 20. Germline CDR1 is PRHDT and CDR2 is FYEKMQ (reference sequence). This CDR3 contains 19 residues. The CDR3 protein is CASSAKLNRGRRWGTEAFF. The CDR3 region has the DNA TGTGCCAGCAGCGCTAAGCTGAACAGGGGGCGGAGATGGGGCACTGAAGCTTTCTTT.

This chain connects TRBV25-1 to TRBJ1-2, with D maybe TRBD1 (6 bases). CDR1 MGHDK and CDR2 SYGVNS come from the germline V gene. The CDR3 covers 18 residues. Between the trimmed V and J ends, which lost 1 base and 6 bases, there was a span of 24 bases. The CDR3 nucleotides are TGTGCCAGCAGTGAATTAGGGCGTAGGGGGGCAGGTCGCGATGGCTACACCTTC. Encoded protein: CASSELGRRGAGRDGYTF.

This chain links TRBV18 with TRBJ2-7; a possible D gene is TRBD1 (6 bases). This CDR3 region has 15 residues. V was clipped by 3 bases and J by 3 bases, with 15 bases between them. Per germline, CDR1 KGHSH and CDR2 LQKENI. DNA for the CDR3: TGTGCCAGCTCACCTAACCCGGGACAATACTACGAGCAGTACTTC. It codes for CASSPNPGQYYEQYF.

This sequence joins TRBV6-2 or TRBV6-3 and TRBJ2-1, with D uncertain. Germline V gene sequence: CDR1 MNHEY, CDR2 SVGEGT. CDR3 length: 13 amino acids. Trimming removed 0 bases from V and 8 bases from J, with 8 bases in between. CDR3 loop: CASSYSDVYEQFF. The CDR3 DNA reads TGTGCCAGCAGTTACTCGGACGTGTATGAGCAGTTCTTC.

The V and J genes are TRBV4-3 and TRBJ2-1, with D possibly matching TRBD2 (7 bases). The CDR3 spans 18 residues. The germline CDR1 and CDR2 sequences are LGHNA and YSLEER. V shed 0 bases and J shed 0 bases, with 15 bases lying between them. In DNA, the CDR3 is TGCGCCAGCAGCCAAGATCTTCGGGGGGCGAGCTCCTACAATGAGCAGTTCTTC. The encoded protein is CASSQDLRGASSYNEQFF.

Turning to this clonotype: A much larger clone differs by one base, so this may be a read error. The J gene is TRBJ1-1, the V gene TRBV7-2; no firm D call. CDR1 is SGHTA, CDR2 FQGNSA, per germline. V was cut by 5 bases and J by 4 bases, with 8 bases left in between. This CDR3 is 12 amino acids long. The CDR3 region is CASSTKGTEAFF. The CDR3 DNA follows: TGTGCCAGCAGCACGAAGGGCACTGAAGCTTTCTTT.

About this clonotype: A much larger clone lies a single base off, so this may be a read error. The genes are TRBV7-2 and TRBJ2-3, with TRBD1 matching 11 bases. The CDR3 has 18 residues. Germline CDR1 SGHTA, CDR2 FQGNSA. The J segment lost 3 bases and the V segment lost 2 bases, leaving 10 bases of the junction unmatched. In DNA, the CDR3 is TGTGCCAGCAGCTTAATGGGGCGGGGGACAGGGGGTACAGATACGCAGTATTTT. Translation gives CASSLMGRGTGGTDTQYF.

This clonotype has more than one count but fewer than ten. The chain employs TRBV24-1 and TRBJ1-5; D is unclear. CDR1 is KGHDR, CDR2 SFDVKD, per germline. This CDR3 comprises 15 residues. Trimming stripped 4 bases from V and 1 base from J, with 10 bases between. CDR3 nucleotide sequence: TGTGCCACCAGTGACCCCACCGTCAGCAATCAGCCCCAGCATTTT. As protein: CATSDPTVSNQPQHF.

The CDR3 reads CASSPEGLAVQETQYF. In nucleotides, the CDR3 is TGTGCCAGCAGCCCCGAGGGACTAGCGGTACAAGAGACCCAGTACTTC. The rearrangement links TRBV7-2 to TRBJ2-5, with 11 bases lining up with TRBD2. The CDR3 length is 16 residues. Germline V gene data show CDR1 as SGHTA and CDR2 as FQGNSA. V was clipped by 5 bases and J by 2 bases; unmatched bases: 7.

The chain combines TRBV4-1 with TRBJ1-5; D may be TRBD1 (6 bases). V lost 2 bases, J lost 7 bases, and 9 bases lay in between. This CDR3 spans 13 amino acids. Germline V gives CDR1 MGHRA, CDR2 YSYEKL. CDR3 amino acids: CASSQKGGQPQHF. The CDR3 region has the DNA TGCGCCAGCAGCCAAAAAGGGGGACAGCCCCAGCATTTT.

The CDR3 sequence is CSALGSSPLHF. The CDR3 DNA sequence: TGCAGTGCCCTGGGTAGTTCACCCCTCCACTTT. The V call is TRBV20-1, the J call TRBJ1-6; D is ambiguous. The germline V and J ends were trimmed by 6 bases and 9 bases, with 9 bases remaining between them. The CDR3 runs to 11 residues. Germline V gene sequence: CDR1 DFQATT, CDR2 SNEGSKA (reference sequence).

The CDR3, as DNA: TGCAGTGCTTTCAGGGTTAGTAGCAATCAGCCCCAGCATTTT. Protein product: CSAFRVSSNQPQHF. The V gene is TRBV20-1, the J gene TRBJ1-5, with D perhaps matching TRBD1 (5 bases). CDR1 is DFQATT, CDR2 SNEGSKA, per germline (reference sequence). Trimming left V 5 bases short and J 0 bases short, with 11 bases between. The CDR3 is 14 amino acids.

This chain joins TRBV5-5 and TRBJ2-5, with TRBD1 matching 8 bases. Near its end, the DNA agrees better with TRBJ2-7, so the J call may be wrong. Per germline, CDR1 SGHKS and CDR2 YYEKEE (reference sequence). The CDR3 runs to 14 residues. This CDR3 is CASSRTGYVYEQYF. The CDR3 DNA sequence: TGTGCCAGCAGTCGGACAGGGTACGTCTACGAGCAGTACTTC.

The chain links TRBV11-3 to TRBJ2-1, with 8 bases fitting TRBD1. Trimming at V came to 7 bases and at J to 4 bases, leaving 9 bases not matched to a gene. This CDR3 comprises 15 residues. Per germline, CDR1 SGHNT and CDR2 YENEEA. The CDR3 DNA follows: TGTGCCAGCACCCTAAAGTGGGACAGGTACAATGAGCAGTTCTTC. Its protein is CASTLKWDRYNEQFF.

This chain's CDR3 is CASSRLAGGTYEQYV. The CDR3 nucleotides read TGTGCCAGCAGTCGCTTAGCGGGAGGAACCTACGAGCAGTACGTC. This chain joins TRBV6-6 and TRBJ2-7; 10 nucleotides align to TRBD2. Germline V lookup: CDR1 MNHNY, CDR2 SVGAGI (reference sequence). V lost 5 bases to trimming and J lost 2 bases; unmatched junction nucleotides: 6. The CDR3 length is 15 residues.

This clonotype was detected a few times. The rearrangement links TRBV29-1 to TRBJ1-2, with 8 bases aligning to TRBD1. The ends lost 6 bases at V and 4 bases at J; junction bases unmatched: 4. From germline, CDR1 is SQVTM and CDR2 ANQGSEA. This CDR3 is 12 amino acids long. CDR3 sequence (DNA): TGCAGCGTCCCGGGACAGGTCTATGGCTACACCTTC. Translated: CSVPGQVYGYTF. The whole variable domain, filled in from reference TRBV29-1 and TRBJ1-2, reads SAVISQKPSRDICQRGTSLTIQCQVDSQVTMMFWYRQQPGQSLTLIATANQGSEATYESGFVIDKFPISRPNLTFSTLTVSNMSPEDSSIYLCSVPGQVYGYTFGSGTRLTVV.

The rearrangement uses TRBV5-1 and TRBJ2-5; 9 bases align to TRBD1. Trimming took 6 bases from V and 4 from J; bases not matched to a gene: 16. The CDR3 is 17 amino acids. Germline loops: CDR1 SGHRS, CDR2 YFSETQ. In DNA form, the CDR3 reads TGCGCCAGCAACTTTGACGGTACAGGGGGCTTGGGAGAGACCCAGTACTTC. Translating it yields CASNFDGTGGLGETQYF.

The chain has TRBV4-1 and TRBJ2-7; 9 bases agree with TRBD1. After removal of 2 bases from V and 1 base from J, the junction contained 6 bases not matched to a gene. There are 16 residues in the CDR3. Germline V gives CDR1 MGHRA, CDR2 YSYEKL. The CDR3 loop reads CASSQRDRVGSYEQYF. Here the CDR3 DNA reads TGCGCCAGCAGCCAACGGGACAGGGTGGGTTCCTACGAGCAGTACTTC.

This clonotype was observed a handful of times. The genes are TRBV12-3 or TRBV12-4 and TRBJ2-5, with 15 bases aligning to TRBD2. The V and J ends lost 6 bases and 11 bases, in that order; junction bases with no gene match: 10. This CDR3 contains 15 residues. CDR3 nucleotide sequence: TGTGCCAGCAGCTCCGGGACTAGCGGGGGGTGGGAGCAGTACTTC. This translates into CASSSGTSGGWEQYF.

The chain links TRBV2 to TRBJ2-5, with 7 bases lining up with TRBD1. The DNA end is a closer match to TRBJ2-7, so the J assignment may be wrong. Germline loops: CDR1 SNHLY, CDR2 FYNNEI. The CDR3 spans 13 residues. The CDR3 loop reads CATSTGFPGEQYF. The CDR3 DNA reads as TGTGCCACCTCGACAGGGTTCCCCGGCGAGCAGTACTTC.

J is TRBJ2-7 and V is TRBV7-2, with 10 positions matching TRBD2. The CDR3 has 15 residues. Germline loops: CDR1 SGHTA, CDR2 FQGNSA. V lost 3 bases to trimming and J lost 0 bases; unmatched junction nucleotides: 2. The chain's CDR3 is CASSFSSGGSYEQYF. The CDR3 DNA reads TGTGCCAGCAGCTTTTCTAGCGGGGGCTCCTACGAGCAGTACTTC.

The V call is TRBV3-1, the J call TRBJ2-5; D is unresolved. The CDR3 extends over 12 amino acids. Germline V CDR1 and CDR2: LGHDT, YNNKEL (reference sequence). V dropped 10 bases and J dropped 4 bases, with 13 bases sitting between them. In nucleotides, the CDR3 is TGTGCCATCCGGACGGTGGGAGAGACCCAGTACTTC. The encoded protein is CAIRTVGETQYF.

This clonotype was seen more than once but under ten times. The chain links TRBV7-8 to TRBJ1-2, with 9 bases fitting TRBD1. The ends lost 7 bases at V and 5 bases at J; junction bases unmatched: 5. The CDR3 is 13 amino acids. CDR1 and CDR2 (germline): SGHVS, FQNEAQ. The CDR3, as DNA: TGTGCCAGCACGGACAGGGGCTTATATGGCTACACCTTC. Protein product: CASTDRGLYGYTF.

This clonotype was seen repeatedly, ten times or more. The V call is TRBV6-2 or TRBV6-3, the J call TRBJ1-6; D ambiguous. CDR1 MNHEY and CDR2 SVGEGT come from the germline V gene. The CDR3 covers 14 residues. V lost 0 bases, J lost 13 bases, and 13 bases lay in between. This CDR3 reads CASSYSATSDPLHF. In nucleotides, the CDR3 is TGTGCCAGCAGTTACTCGGCTACGTCCGATCCCCTCCACTTT.